This T cell receptor (beta chain) is drawn from a study of T cell responses to AZD1222 COVID-19 vaccine. Study at large: Pooling of second doses given at about 4 or about 12 weeks was done.

As concerns this clone: Its antigen is not identified.

Whole-study findings and limits: Baseline seropositivity occurred in only six AZD1222 recipients. Targeting of unmutated variant regions was reportedly seen in nearly half of spike-specific TCRs. A mostly white British donor set with more females was recruited, and clonal diversity was possibly underestimated.

V was cut by 0 bases and J by 5 bases, with 13 bases left in between. The V gene's germline CDR1 is LGHNA and CDR2 YSLEER. The CDR3 has 15 residues. Repertoires were generated with immunoSEQ multiplex PCR, while TCRdb's copy carries only in-frame clones and drops some. Of roughly 200,000 clones detected, 80% to 90% appear once; the ten largest clones hold 7.7%. The sequences come from peripheral blood, collected on day 0 of AZD1222 vaccination. The J gene is TRBJ2-5, the V gene TRBV4-3; D tentatively reads TRBD1 or TRBD2 (5 bases each). The receptor's source is an adult in good health. The CDR3 DNA reads TGCGCCAGCAGCCAAGATGAGAGGTGGGGGGAGACCCAGTACTTC. This sequence encodes CASSQDERWGETQYF.